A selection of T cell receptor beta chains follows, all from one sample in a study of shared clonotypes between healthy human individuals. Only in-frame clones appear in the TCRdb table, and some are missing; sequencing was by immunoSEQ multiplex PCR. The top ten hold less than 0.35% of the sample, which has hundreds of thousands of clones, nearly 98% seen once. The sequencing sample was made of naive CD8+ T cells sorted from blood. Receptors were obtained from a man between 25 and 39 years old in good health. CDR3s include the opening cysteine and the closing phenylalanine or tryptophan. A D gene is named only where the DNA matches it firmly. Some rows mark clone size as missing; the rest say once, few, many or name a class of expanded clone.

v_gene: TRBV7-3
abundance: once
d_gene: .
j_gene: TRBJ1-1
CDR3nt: TGTGCCAGCAGCTTATTGGGGAACACTGAAGCTTTCTTT
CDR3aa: CASSLLGNTEAFF

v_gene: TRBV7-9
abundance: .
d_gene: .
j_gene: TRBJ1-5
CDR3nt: TGTGCCAGCAGCTTATCGGAGAGCAATCAGCCCCAGCATTTT
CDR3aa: CASSLSESNQPQHF

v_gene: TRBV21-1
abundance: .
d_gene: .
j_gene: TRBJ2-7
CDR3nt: TGTGCCAGCAGCAAAGCGGGGACGCAGGGGGCGGACGAGCAGTACTTC
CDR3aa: CASSKAGTQGADEQYF

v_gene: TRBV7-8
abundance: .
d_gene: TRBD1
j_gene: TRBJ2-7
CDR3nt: TGTGCCAGCAGCTTAGAGGGGAGACAGGGGGTCTACGAGCAGTACTTC
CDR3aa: CASSLEGRQGVYEQYF

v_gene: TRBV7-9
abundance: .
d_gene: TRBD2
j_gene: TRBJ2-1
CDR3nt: TGTGCCAGCAGAGACGAGACTAGCGGGAGTCGGGAGCAGTTCTTC
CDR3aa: CASRDETSGSREQFF

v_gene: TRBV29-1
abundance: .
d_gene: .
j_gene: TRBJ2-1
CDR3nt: TGCAGCGCCGGTGGTGGGGGGTCGTTAGAGCAGTTCTTC
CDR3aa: CSAGGGGSLEQFF

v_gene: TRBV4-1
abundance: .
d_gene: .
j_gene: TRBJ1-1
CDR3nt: TGCGCCAGCAGCCAAGATGGCGGAGGACGGACTGAAGCTTTCTTT
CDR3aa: CASSQDGGGRTEAFF

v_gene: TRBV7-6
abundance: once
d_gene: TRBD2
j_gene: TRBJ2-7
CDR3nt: TGTGCCAGCAGCTTTAGCGGGAGTCTGAACGAGCAGTACTTC
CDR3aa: CASSFSGSLNEQYF

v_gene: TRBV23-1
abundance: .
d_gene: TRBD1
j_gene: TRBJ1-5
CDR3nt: TGCGCCAGCAGTCAAGGGGGACAGGAAAATCAGCCCCAGCATTTT
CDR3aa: CASSQGGQENQPQHF

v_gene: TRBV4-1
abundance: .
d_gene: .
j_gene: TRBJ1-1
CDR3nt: TGCGCCAGCAGCCAAATACACTCGACTGCCTTAGAAGCTTTCTTT
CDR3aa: CASSQIHSTALEAFF

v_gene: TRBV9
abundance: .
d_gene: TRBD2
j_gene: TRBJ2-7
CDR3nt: TGTGCCAGCAGCCCCGAGGATAGCGGGTTTACCTTAGCCTCCTACGAGCAGTACTTC
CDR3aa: CASSPEDSGFTLASYEQYF

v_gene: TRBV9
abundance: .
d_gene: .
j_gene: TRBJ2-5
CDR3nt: TGTGCCAGCAGCGAGGCAGGGGAACAAGAGACCCAGTACTTC
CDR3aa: CASSEAGEQETQYF

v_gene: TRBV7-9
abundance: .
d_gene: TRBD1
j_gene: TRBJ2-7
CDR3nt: TGTGCCAGCAGTCATATGGGACAGGACTCCTACGAGCAGTACTTC
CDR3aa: CASSHMGQDSYEQYF

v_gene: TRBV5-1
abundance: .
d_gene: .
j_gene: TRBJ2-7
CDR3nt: TGCGCCAGCAGCTTTGGGTCCTACGAGCAGTACTTC
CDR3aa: CASSFGSYEQYF

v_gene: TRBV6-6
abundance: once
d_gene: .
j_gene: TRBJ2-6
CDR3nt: TGTGCCAGCAGTGTAACTCAACAAAGTCGGGCCAACGTCCTGACTTTC
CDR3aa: CASSVTQQSRANVLTF

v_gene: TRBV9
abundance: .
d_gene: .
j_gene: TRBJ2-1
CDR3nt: TGTGCCAGCAGCGGCTTACCCAATGAGCAGTTCTTC
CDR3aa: CASSGLPNEQFF

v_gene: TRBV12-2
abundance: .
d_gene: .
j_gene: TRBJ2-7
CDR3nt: TGTGCAAGTCGCTCTCACTACGAGCAGTACTTC
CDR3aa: CASRSHYEQYF

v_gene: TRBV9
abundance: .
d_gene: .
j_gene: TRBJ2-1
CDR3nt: TGTGCCAGCAGCACGTCGGGGAATGAGCAGTTCTTC
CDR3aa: CASSTSGNEQFF

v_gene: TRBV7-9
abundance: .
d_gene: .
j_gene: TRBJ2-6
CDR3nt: TGTGCCAGCAGCTTAGAGGGCCAAGGGGCCAACGTCCTGACTTTC
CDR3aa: CASSLEGQGANVLTF

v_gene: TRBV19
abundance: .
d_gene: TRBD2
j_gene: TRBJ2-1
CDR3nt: TGTGCCAGTAGTTTAGCGGGAGCTGTTTACAATGAGCAGTTCTTC
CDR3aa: CASSLAGAVYNEQFF

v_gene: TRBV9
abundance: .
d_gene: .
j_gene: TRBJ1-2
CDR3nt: TGTGCCAGCAGCGTAGGTTCTAACTATGGCTACACCTTC
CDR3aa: CASSVGSNYGYTF

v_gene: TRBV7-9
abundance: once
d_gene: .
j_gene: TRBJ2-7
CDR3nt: TGTGCCAGCAGCCCCGGGACCGTCCCCTACGAGCAGTACTTC
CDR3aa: CASSPGTVPYEQYF

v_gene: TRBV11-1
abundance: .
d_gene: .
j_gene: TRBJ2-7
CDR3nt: TGTGCCAGCAGCTTAGGAGTGGCGCCCAGCTCCTACGAGCAGTACTTC
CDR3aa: CASSLGVAPSSYEQYF

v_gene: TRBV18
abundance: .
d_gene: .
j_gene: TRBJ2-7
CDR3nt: TGTGCCAGCTCACCGAGGAGTACCTCCTACGAGCAGTACTTC
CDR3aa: CASSPRSTSYEQYF

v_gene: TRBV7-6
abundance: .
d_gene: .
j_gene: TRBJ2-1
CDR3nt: TGTGCCAGCAGCTTATCGGATGAGCAGTTCTTC
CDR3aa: CASSLSDEQFF

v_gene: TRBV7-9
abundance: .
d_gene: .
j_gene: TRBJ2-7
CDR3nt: TGTGCCAGCAGCCAAGACTCCTACGAGCAGTACTTC
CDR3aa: CASSQDSYEQYF

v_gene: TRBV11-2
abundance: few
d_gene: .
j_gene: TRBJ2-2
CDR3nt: TGTGCCAGCAGACAACCGGGACAGAACACCGGGGAGCTGTTTTTT
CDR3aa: CASRQPGQNTGELFF

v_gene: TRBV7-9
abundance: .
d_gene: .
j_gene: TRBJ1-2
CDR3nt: TGTGCCAGCCGGTTCGTAGGGGCGGACTATGGCTACACCTTC
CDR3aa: CASRFVGADYGYTF

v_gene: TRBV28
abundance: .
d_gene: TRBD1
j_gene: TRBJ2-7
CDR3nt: TGTGCCAGCAGAAACAGGGGATTATCCTACGAGCAGTACTTC
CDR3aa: CASRNRGLSYEQYF

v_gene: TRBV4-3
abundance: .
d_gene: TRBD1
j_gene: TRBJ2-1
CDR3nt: TGCGCCAGCAGCCAAGGAGGGGTAGGGACAGTTTACAATGAGCAGTTCTTC
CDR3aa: CASSQGGVGTVYNEQFF

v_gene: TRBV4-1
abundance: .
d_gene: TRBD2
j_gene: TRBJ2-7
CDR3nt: TGCGCCAGCAGCCAAGAGGGGCGGGAGATATACGAGCAGTACTTC
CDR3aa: CASSQEGREIYEQYF

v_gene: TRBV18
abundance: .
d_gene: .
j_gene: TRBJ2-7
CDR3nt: TGTGCCAGCTCACCACGTGGGCAGGGAGGAGAGTACGAGCAGTACTTC
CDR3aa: CASSPRGQGGEYEQYF

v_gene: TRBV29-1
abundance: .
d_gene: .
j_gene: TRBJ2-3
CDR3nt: TGCAGCGTGACCCCGCTGGGCACAGATACGCAGTATTTT
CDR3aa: CSVTPLGTDTQYF

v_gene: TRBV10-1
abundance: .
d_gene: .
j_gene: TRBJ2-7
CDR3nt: TGCGCCAGCAGTGAGTCGCCCCCCCACTCGGCCTCCTACGAGCAGTACTTC
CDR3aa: CASSESPPHSASYEQYF

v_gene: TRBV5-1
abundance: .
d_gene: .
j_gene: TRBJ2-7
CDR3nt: TGCGCCAGCAGCTTGGAAGGCCGGACAGATACCTACGAGCAGTACTTC
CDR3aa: CASSLEGRTDTYEQYF

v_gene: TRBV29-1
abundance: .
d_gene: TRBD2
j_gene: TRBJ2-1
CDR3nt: TGCAGCGTTGAAGAGGGGGCGACTAGCGCTTACAATGAGCAGTTCTTC
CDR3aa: CSVEEGATSAYNEQFF

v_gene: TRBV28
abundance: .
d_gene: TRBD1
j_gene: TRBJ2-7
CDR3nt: TGTGCCAGCAGCTACCGGGACAGGGTCCCCTACGAGCAGTACTTC
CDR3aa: CASSYRDRVPYEQYF

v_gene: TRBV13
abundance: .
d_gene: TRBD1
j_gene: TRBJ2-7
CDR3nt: TGTGCCAGCAGCATACGGGACAGGGACTACGAGCAGTACTTC
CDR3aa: CASSIRDRDYEQYF

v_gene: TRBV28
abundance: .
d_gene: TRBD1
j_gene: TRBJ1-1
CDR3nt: TGTGCCAGCAGTCACCCCGGACAGGGGACTTTCTTT
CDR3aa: CASSHPGQGTFF

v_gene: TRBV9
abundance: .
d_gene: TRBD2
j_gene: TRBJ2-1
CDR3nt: TGTGCCAGCAGCGTAGAGGTAGCGGGCGCACACAATGAGCAGTTCTTC
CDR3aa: CASSVEVAGAHNEQFF

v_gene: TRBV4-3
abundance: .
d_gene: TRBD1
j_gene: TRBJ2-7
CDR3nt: TGCGCCAGCAGCCAAGGGACAGGGGGCCCCTACGAGCAGTACTTC
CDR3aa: CASSQGTGGPYEQYF

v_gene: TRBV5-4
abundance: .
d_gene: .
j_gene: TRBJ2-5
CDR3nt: TGTGCCAGCAGCTTGGGTCGTGGTGAGGAAGAGACCCAGTACTTC
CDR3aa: CASSLGRGEEETQYF

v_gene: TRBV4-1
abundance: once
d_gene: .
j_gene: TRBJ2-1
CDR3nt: TGCGCCAGCAGCCATTCCTCCAATGAGCAGTTCTTC
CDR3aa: CASSHSSNEQFF

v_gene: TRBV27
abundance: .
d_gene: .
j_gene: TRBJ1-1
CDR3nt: TGTGCCAGCAGTTTAGGGAGCCCCAGGGACACTGAAGCTTTCTTT
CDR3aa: CASSLGSPRDTEAFF

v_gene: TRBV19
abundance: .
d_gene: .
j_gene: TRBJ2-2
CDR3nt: TGTGCCAGTGCAAGCGGTTGGGAGCTGTTTTTT
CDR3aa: CASASGWELFF

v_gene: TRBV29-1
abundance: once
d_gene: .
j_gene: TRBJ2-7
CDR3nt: TGCAGCGTTGAGGGACAAAACTACGAGCAGTACTTC
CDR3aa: CSVEGQNYEQYF

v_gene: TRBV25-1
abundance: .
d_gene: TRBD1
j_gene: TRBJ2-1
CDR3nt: TGTGCCAGCAGTGAAGGGACAGGGTTGATCGGTGAGCAGTTCTTC
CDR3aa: CASSEGTGLIGEQFF

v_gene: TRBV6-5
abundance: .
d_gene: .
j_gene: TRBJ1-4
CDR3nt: TGTGCCAGCAGTTACTCGACAGGAACTGAAAAACTGTTTTTT
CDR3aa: CASSYSTGTEKLFF

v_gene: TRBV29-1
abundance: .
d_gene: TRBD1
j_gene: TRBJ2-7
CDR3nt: TGCAGCGTTGAAGGGACAGGGATAAACTACGAGCAGTACTTC
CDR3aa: CSVEGTGINYEQYF

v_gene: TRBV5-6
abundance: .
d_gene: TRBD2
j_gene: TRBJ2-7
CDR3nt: TGTGCCAGCAGCTTGGCCGGGACTAGCGGGCGTCCCCCCTACGAGCAGTACTTC
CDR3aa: CASSLAGTSGRPPYEQYF

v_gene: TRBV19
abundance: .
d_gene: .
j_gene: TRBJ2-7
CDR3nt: TGTGCCAGTAGTGAGCCCACTAGCAAGGGGGCCTACGAGCAGTACTTC
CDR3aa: CASSEPTSKGAYEQYF

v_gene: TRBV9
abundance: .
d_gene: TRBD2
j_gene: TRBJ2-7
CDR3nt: TGTGCCAGCAGCCCACAGACGGGCGCCGGACTAGCTGCAATAGACGAGCAGTACTTC
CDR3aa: CASSPQTGAGLAAIDEQYF